The subject of this entry is one TCR beta chain. The antigen is unknown. CDR3 length: 14 amino acids. Trimming took off 1 base at V and 2 bases at J, with 5 bases between the two ends. CDR1 is SGHTA, CDR2 FQGNSA, per germline. The treatment was: 15 to 20 received Ad26.COV2.S at low or high dose, single or two shots; roughly 5 received placebo; per-sample allocation not given. Vaccine and placebo recipients were sampled on day 63 after the first injection. The record originates from a study of Ad26.COV2.S vaccination and SARS-CoV-2 variants. Broader study findings: Vaccinees showed greater spike-specific TCR breadth than placebo recipients.

Using immunoSEQ multiplex PCR, the repertoire was profiled, and TCRdb retains in-frame clones only, with some absent. The sample shows around 450,000 clones, roughly nine tenths of them seen only once. The chain recombines TRBV7-2 with TRBJ2-2, with D hard to call. The sample in question was peripheral blood, obtained in a trial of Ad26.COV2.S vaccine versus placebo. This sequence originates from a person between 18 and 65 years old who received the Ad26.COV2.S COVID-19 vaccine or a placebo. CDR3 sequence: CASSLDKNTGELFF. CDR3 nucleotides: TGTGCCAGCAGCTTAGACAAAAACACCGGGGAGCTGTTTTTT.